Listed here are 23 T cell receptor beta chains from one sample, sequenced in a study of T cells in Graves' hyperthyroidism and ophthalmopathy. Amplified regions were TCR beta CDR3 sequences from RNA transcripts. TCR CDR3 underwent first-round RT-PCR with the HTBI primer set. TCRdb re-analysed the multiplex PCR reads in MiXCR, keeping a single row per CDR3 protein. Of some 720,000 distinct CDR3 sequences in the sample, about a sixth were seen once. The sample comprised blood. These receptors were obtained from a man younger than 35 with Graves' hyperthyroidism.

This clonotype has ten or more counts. In DNA form, the CDR3 reads TGTGCCAGCATGGTCCACCGGCTGAGGGGCACTAGCGGGAGAAGGTCCTACAATGAGCAGTTCTTC. Amino acid sequence: CASMVHRLRGTSGRRSYNEQFF. The chain employs TRBV12-3 or TRBV12-4 and TRBJ2-1; 11 bases align to TRBD2. The trim removed 7 bases at V and 1 base at J, leaving 24 bases unmatched. The length of the CDR3 is 22 residues.

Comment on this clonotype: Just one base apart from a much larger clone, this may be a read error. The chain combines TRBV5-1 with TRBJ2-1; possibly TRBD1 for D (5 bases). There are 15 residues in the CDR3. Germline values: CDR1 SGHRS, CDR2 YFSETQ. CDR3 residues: CANSFGAVAYNEQFF. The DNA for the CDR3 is TGCGCCAACAGCTTTGGGGCGGTGGCCTACAATGAGCAGTTCTTC.

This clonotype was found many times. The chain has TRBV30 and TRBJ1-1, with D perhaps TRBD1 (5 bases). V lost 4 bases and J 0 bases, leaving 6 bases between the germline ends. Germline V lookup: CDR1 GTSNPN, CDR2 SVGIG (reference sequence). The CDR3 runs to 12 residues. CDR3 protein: CAWNRLNTEAFF. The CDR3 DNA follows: TGTGCCTGGAACAGGTTGAACACTGAAGCTTTCTTT.

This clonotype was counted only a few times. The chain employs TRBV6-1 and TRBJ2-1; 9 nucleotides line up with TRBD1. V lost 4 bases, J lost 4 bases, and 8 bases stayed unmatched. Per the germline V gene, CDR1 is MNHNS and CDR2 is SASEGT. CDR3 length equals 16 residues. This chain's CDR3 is CASSVLTGGAYNEQFF. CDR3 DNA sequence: TGTGCCAGCAGTGTACTTACAGGGGGCGCGTACAATGAGCAGTTCTTC.

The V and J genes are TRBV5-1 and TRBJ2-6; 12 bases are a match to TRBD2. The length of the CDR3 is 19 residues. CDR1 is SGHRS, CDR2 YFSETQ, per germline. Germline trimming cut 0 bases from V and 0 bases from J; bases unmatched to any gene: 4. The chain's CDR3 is CASSLAQTSGGSGANVLTF. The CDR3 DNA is TGCGCCAGCAGCTTGGCGCAGACTAGCGGGGGCTCTGGGGCCAACGTCCTGACTTTC.

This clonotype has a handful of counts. The CDR3 protein is CASSLFSGTGIYEQYF. Written as DNA, the CDR3 is TGTGCCAGCAGCTTATTCTCCGGGACAGGTATCTACGAGCAGTACTTC. The rearrangement uses TRBV7-9 and TRBJ2-7, with 8 bases that match TRBD1. The CDR3 contains 16 residues. CDR1 and CDR2 from the germline V gene are SEHNR and FQNEAQ (reference sequence). V shed 2 bases and J 3 bases; nucleotides not matched to a gene: 9. Based on the CDR3 plus reference TRBV7-9 and TRBJ2-7, the full variable domain is DTGVSQNPRHKITKRGQNVTFRCDPISEHNRLYWYRQTLGQGPEFLTYFQNEAQLEKSRLLSDRFSAERPKGSFSTLEIQRTEQGDSAMYLCASSLFSGTGIYEQYFGPGTRLTVT.

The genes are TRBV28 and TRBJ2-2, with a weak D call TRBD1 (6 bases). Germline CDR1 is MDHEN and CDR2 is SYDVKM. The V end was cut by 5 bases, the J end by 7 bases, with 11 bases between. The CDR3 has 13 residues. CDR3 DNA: TGTGCCAGCAGTAAAACAGGGTTCGGGGAGCTGTTTTTT. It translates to CASSKTGFGELFF. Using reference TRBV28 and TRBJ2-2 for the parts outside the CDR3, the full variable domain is DVKVTQSSRYLVKRTGEKVFLECVQDMDHENMFWYRQDPGLGLRLIYFSYDVKMKEKGDIPEGYSVSREKKERFSLILESASTNQTSMYLCASSKTGFGELFFGEGSRLTVL.

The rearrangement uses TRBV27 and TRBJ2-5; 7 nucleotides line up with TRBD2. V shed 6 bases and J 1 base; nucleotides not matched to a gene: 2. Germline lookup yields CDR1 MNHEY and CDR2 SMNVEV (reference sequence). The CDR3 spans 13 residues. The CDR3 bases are TGTGCCAGCAGCTGGGGGGGCCAAGAGACCCAGTACTTC. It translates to CASSWGGQETQYF.

The CDR3: CASSGLNSGNTIYF. CDR3 sequence (DNA): TGTGCCAGCAGTGGCTTAAACTCTGGAAACACCATATATTTT. The V call is TRBV2, the J call TRBJ1-3; D unresolved. Germline CDR1 SNHLY, CDR2 FYNNEI. The CDR3 runs 14 residues. Trimming pared 4 bases from V and 0 bases from J, leaving 7 bases between.

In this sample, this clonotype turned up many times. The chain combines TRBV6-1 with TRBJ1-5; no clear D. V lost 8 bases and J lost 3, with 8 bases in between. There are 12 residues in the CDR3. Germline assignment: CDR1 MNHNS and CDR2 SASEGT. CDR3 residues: CASLRDNQPQHF. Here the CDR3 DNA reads TGTGCCAGCCTGAGGGACAATCAGCCCCAGCATTTT.

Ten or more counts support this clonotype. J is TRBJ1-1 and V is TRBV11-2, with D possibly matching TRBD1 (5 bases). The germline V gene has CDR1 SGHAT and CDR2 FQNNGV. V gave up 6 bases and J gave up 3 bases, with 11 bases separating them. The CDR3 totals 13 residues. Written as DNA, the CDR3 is TGTGCCAGCAGGGGGGGTGGGGACACTGAAGCTTTCTTT. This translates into CASRGGGDTEAFF. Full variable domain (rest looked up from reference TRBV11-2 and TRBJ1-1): EAGVAQSPRYKIIEKRQSVAFWCNPISGHATLYWYQQILGQGPKLLIQFQNNGVVDDSQLPKDRFSAERLKGVDSTLKIQPAKLEDSAVYLCASRGGGDTEAFFGQGTRLTVV.

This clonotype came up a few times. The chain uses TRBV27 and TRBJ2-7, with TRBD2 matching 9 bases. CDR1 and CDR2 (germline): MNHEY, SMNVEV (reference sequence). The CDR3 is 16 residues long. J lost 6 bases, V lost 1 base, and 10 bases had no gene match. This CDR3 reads CASSLYMSSGIGEQYF. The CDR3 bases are TGTGCCAGCAGTTTATATATGTCTAGCGGGATTGGCGAGCAGTACTTC.

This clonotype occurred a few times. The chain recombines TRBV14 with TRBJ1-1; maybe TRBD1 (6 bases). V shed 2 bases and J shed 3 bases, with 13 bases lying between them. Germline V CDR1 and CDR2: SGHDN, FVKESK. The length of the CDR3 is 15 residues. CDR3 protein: CASSQLDRMYTEAFF. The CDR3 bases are TGTGCCAGCAGCCAATTGGACAGAATGTACACTGAAGCTTTCTTT.

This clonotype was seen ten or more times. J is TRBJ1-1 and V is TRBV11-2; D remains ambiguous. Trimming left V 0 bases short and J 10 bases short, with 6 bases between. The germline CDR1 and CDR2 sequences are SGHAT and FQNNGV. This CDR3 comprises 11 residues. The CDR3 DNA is TGTGCCAGCAGCTTAGAACTCCGAGCTTTCTTT. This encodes CASSLELRAFF.

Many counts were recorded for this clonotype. The CDR3 DNA sequence: TGTGCTAGTGGTTTGTCGGGGAAGCGTACTTTAAACACCGGGGAGCTGTTTTTT. As protein: CASGLSGKRTLNTGELFF. V and J are TRBV12-5 and TRBJ2-2; tentatively, D is TRBD2 (5 bases). Germline CDR1 is LGHNT and CDR2 is FRNRAP. Trimming removed 2 bases from V and 2 bases from J, with 18 bases in between. This CDR3 has 18 residues. The full variable domain, rest sourced from reference TRBV12-5 and TRBJ2-2, is DARVTQTPRHKVTEMGQEVTMRCQPILGHNTVFWYRQTMMQGLELLAYFRNRAPLDDSGMPKDRFSAEMPDATLATLKIQPSEPRDSAVYFCASGLSGKRTLNTGELFFGEGSRLTVL.

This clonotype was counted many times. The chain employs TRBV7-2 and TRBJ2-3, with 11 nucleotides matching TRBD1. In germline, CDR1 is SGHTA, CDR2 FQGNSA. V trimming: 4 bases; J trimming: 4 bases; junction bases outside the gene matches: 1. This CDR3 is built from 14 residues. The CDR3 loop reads CASSSGQGADTQYF. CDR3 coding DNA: TGTGCCAGCAGCTCGGGACAGGGGGCAGATACGCAGTATTTT.

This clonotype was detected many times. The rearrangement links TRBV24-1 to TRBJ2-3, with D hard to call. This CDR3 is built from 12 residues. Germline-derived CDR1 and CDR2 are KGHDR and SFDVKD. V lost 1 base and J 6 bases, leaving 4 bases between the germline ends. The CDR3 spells CATSDFADTQYF. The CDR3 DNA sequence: TGTGCCACCAGTGATTTTGCTGATACGCAGTATTTT.

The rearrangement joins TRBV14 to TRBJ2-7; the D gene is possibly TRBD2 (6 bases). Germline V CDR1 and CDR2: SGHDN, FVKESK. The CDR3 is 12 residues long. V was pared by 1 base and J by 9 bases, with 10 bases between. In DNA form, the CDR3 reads TGTGCCAGCAGCCAAGGAGCGGGTGGGCAGTACTTC. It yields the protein CASSQGAGGQYF.

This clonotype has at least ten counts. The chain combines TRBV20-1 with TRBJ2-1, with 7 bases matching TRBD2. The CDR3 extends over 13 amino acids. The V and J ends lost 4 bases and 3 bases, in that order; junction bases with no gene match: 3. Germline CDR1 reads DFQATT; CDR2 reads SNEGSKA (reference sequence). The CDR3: CSAILAVYNEQFF. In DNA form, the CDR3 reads TGCAGTGCTATTCTAGCGGTCTACAATGAGCAGTTCTTC.

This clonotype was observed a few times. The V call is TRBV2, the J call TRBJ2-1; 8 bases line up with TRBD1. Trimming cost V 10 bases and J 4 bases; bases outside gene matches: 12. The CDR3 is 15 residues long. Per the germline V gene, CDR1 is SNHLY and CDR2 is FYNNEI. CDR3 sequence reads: CATLTRDRIYNEQFF. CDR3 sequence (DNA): TGTGCCACCTTAACCCGGGACAGGATTTACAATGAGCAGTTCTTC.

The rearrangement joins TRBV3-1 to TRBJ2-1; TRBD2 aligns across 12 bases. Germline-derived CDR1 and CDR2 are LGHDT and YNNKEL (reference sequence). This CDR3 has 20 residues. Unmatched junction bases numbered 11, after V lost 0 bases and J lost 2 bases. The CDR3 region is CASSQDWSLAGGNPYNEQFF. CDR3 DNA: TGTGCCAGCAGCCAAGATTGGTCACTAGCGGGAGGTAACCCCTACAATGAGCAGTTCTTC.

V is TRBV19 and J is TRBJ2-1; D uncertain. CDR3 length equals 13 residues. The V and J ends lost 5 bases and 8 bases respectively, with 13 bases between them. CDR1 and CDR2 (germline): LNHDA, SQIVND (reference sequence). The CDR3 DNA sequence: TGTGCCAGTAGTCACTCGAGGATTGATGAGCAGTTCTTC. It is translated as CASSHSRIDEQFF.

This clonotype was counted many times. The CDR3 protein is CASSHRQGRTYEQYF. CDR3 nucleotides: TGTGCCAGCAGCCATCGACAGGGAAGAACCTACGAGCAGTACTTC. V and J are TRBV3-1 and TRBJ2-7; 7 positions agree with TRBD1. Losses at the gene ends were 3 bases for V and 2 bases for J; bases not matched to a gene: 7. The CDR3 has 15 residues. CDR1 is LGHDT and CDR2 is YNNKEL in the germline V gene (reference sequence).